This T cell receptor (beta chain) is drawn from a study of T cells in Graves' hyperthyroidism and ophthalmopathy. Study-wide context: Blood from the periphery was taken at initial diagnosis, before any treatment.

The CDR3 sequence is 15 residues long. Trimming removed 5 bases from V and 4 bases from J, with 15 bases in between. Germline CDR1 is MNHNS and CDR2 is SASEGT. Amplification of TCR beta CDR3 regions was performed using RNA transcripts as template. The TCR CDR3 was amplified in a first-round RT-PCR using the HTBI primer set. TCRdb analysed the multiplex PCR reads with MiXCR anew, one entry per CDR3 protein. The sample has more than 300,000 distinct CDR3 sequences, about 18% seen once; the top ten hold over 35%. This chain connects TRBV6-1 to TRBJ1-5, with D perhaps TRBD1 (6 bases). This TCR came from a man younger than 35 with Graves' ophthalmopathy. Sequenced: blood. CDR3 nucleotides: TGTGCCAGCAGTTCCTCCGGACAGTTAAATCAGCCCCAGCATTTT. Translated, it gives CASSSSGQLNQPQHF.